A selection of T cell receptor beta chains follows, all from one sample in a study of blood T cell repertoires in COVID-19. Some clones are missing from TCRdb's copy, which holds only in-frame ones; the method was immunoSEQ multiplex PCR. The sample records over 300,000 clones, around nine tenths being singletons. The source material was PBMCs or T cells enriched from blood (not recorded which). The source of these receptors is a woman in her forties who had recovered from COVID-19. CDR3s include the opening cysteine and the closing phenylalanine or tryptophan. A D gene is named only where the DNA matches it firmly. Clone size is shown for a subset of rows, as once, few, many or a class of expanded clone.

15	TRBV7-9	TRBJ2-1	TRBD2	few	TGTGCCAGCAGCTTAGACGGGGGGGCCTACAATGAGCAGTTCTTC	CASSLDGGAYNEQFF
14	TRBV6-1	TRBJ2-3	.	.	TGTGCCAGCACCCGGGACTCCGCCTCAGATACGCAGTATTTT	CASTRDSASDTQYF
13	TRBV6-5	TRBJ1-5	.	.	TGTGCCAGCAGGTGGGGCCTTAATCAGCCCCAGCATTTT	CASRWGLNQPQHF
14	TRBV3-1/TRBV3-2	TRBJ1-3	.	.	TGTGCCAGCAGCCAAGGAAGTCAGGGAAACACCATATATTTT	CASSQGSQGNTIYF
14	TRBV7-2	TRBJ2-7	TRBD2	.	TGTGCCAGCCGGGAGGGACACAACTCCTACGAGCAGTACTTC	CASREGHNSYEQYF
17	TRBV4-1	TRBJ2-5	TRBD2	.	TGCGCCAGCAGCCAAGAGGTCGGGGCTAGCGGGAGTACGACCCAGTACTTC	CASSQEVGASGSTTQYF
14	TRBV28	TRBJ2-7	.	.	TGTGCCAGCAGGCCGAGCGGCCTCCCCTACGAGCAGTACTTC	CASRPSGLPYEQYF
18	TRBV9	TRBJ2-3	TRBD2	.	TGTGCCAGCAGCGCAAGGACTAGCGGGGGGCCCAGCACAGATACGCAGTATTTT	CASSARTSGGPSTDTQYF
10	TRBV20-1	TRBJ2-3	.	once	TGCAGTGCTAACGGGGGTACGCAGTATTTT	CSANGGTQYF
17	TRBV3-1/TRBV3-2	TRBJ2-5	TRBD2	.	TGTGCCAGCAGCCAAGGGATTGGACTAGCGGACCAAGAGACCCAGTACTTC	CASSQGIGLADQETQYF
12	TRBV18	TRBJ1-1	.	.	TGTGCCAGCTCACCGGGACAAGTTGGGGCTTTCTTT	CASSPGQVGAFF
14	TRBV18	TRBJ1-2	TRBD1	once	TGTGCCAGCTCACCTCTGGACAGGGACGATGGCTACACCTTC	CASSPLDRDDGYTF
12	TRBV7-2	TRBJ2-3	.	.	TGTGCCAGCAGCCCCGGCACAGATACGCAGTATTTT	CASSPGTDTQYF
15	TRBV30	TRBJ2-5	.	once	TGTGCCTGGAGTTCACGGGGGGCTACCCAAGAGACCCAGTACTTC	CAWSSRGATQETQYF
14	TRBV27	TRBJ2-5	.	.	TGTGCCAGCAGTTTATCGAGGAATCAAGAGACCCAGTACTTC	CASSLSRNQETQYF
13	TRBV27	TRBJ1-3	TRBD1	.	TGTGCCAGCAGTTTCGGACAGGGGTCCACCATATATTTT	CASSFGQGSTIYF
15	TRBV7-3	TRBJ2-7	TRBD1	.	TGTGCCAGCAGCTTGACCGGGACAGCTTCCTACGAGCAGTACTTC	CASSLTGTASYEQYF
14	TRBV30	TRBJ1-4	TRBD1	.	TGTGCCTGGAGCGGCGACGGGACAGGCGAAAAACTGTTTTTT	CAWSGDGTGEKLFF
17	TRBV7-2	TRBJ2-1	TRBD2	.	TGTGCCAGCAGCTTAGCGGGGTCCGGCGGGGGTTACAATGAGCAGTTCTTC	CASSLAGSGGGYNEQFF
14	TRBV11-3	TRBJ2-1	.	.	TGTGCCAGCAGCTTAGCGGGGGAAAAGAATGAGCAGTTCTTC	CASSLAGEKNEQFF
15	TRBV3-1/TRBV3-2	TRBJ2-1	.	.	TGTGCCAGCAGCCAAAACACCGGGATCAACAATGAGCAGTTCTTC	CASSQNTGINNEQFF
15	TRBV9	TRBJ1-2	TRBD1	.	TGTGCCAGCAGCGTAGCTGACAGGGCCCTTTATGGCTACACCTTC	CASSVADRALYGYTF
17	TRBV4-3	TRBJ2-1	.	.	TGCGCCAGCAGCCAAGACCCCGTAGCTAGCTCCTACAATGAGCAGTTCTTC	CASSQDPVASSYNEQFF
16	TRBV6-6	TRBJ1-2	TRBD1	.	TGTGCCAGCAGTTACGACCCGATGGGACAGGGGTATGGCTACACCTTC	CASSYDPMGQGYGYTF
13	TRBV29-1	TRBJ1-1	.	.	TGCAGCGTTGAAATAGGCGGCAACACTGAAGCTTTCTTT	CSVEIGGNTEAFF
16	TRBV5-1	TRBJ2-5	TRBD2	.	TGCGCCAGCAGCCTTGTGACTAGCGGGAGACAGGAGACCCAGTACTTC	CASSLVTSGRQETQYF
15	TRBV6-1	TRBJ1-5	.	.	TGTGCCAGCAGTGAAGGCGTCGGACTGGACCAGCCCCAGCATTTT	CASSEGVGLDQPQHF
12	TRBV12-3/TRBV12-4	TRBJ1-2	.	once	TGTGCCAGCAGCTTTACGGGGGTAGGCTACACCTTC	CASSFTGVGYTF
15	TRBV3-1/TRBV3-2	TRBJ1-4	TRBD1	.	TGTGCCAGCAGCCAAGCGGGACAGGGTAATGAAAAACTGTTTTTT	CASSQAGQGNEKLFF
15	TRBV3-1/TRBV3-2	TRBJ2-5	.	.	TGTGCCAGCAGCCAACTAGGGGGGGGAGAAGAGACCCAGTACTTC	CASSQLGGGEETQYF
15	TRBV7-6	TRBJ2-7	TRBD1	.	TGTGCCAGCAGCTCCCGACAGGGCCTTAGGGACGAGCAGTACTTC	CASSSRQGLRDEQYF
14	TRBV5-6	TRBJ2-1	.	.	TGTGCCAGCAGCTTGGGGAGCTCCTACAATGAGCAGTTCTTC	CASSLGSSYNEQFF
12	TRBV28	TRBJ2-1	.	.	TGTGCCAGCAGTCTGCAGTTTAATGAGCAGTTCTTC	CASSLQFNEQFF
15	TRBV5-1	TRBJ1-2	.	.	TGCGCCAGCAGCCTTTCAGGGAACAGAGACTATGGCTACACCTTC	CASSLSGNRDYGYTF
16	TRBV15	TRBJ1-1	TRBD1	.	TGTGCCACCAGCAGGGGTGCCCCACAGGGGGGAAAAGAAGCTTTCTTT	CATSRGAPQGGKEAFF
17	TRBV7-9	TRBJ1-3	TRBD1	.	TGTGCCAGCAGCATGGGACAGGGATTGTTCTCTGGAAACACCATATATTTT	CASSMGQGLFSGNTIYF
16	TRBV6-5	TRBJ1-1	.	.	TGTGCCAGCAGTTACTCGATAGGGAGGGCAGAGGCTGAAGCTTTCTTT	CASSYSIGRAEAEAFF
15	TRBV4-3	TRBJ1-4	TRBD1	few	TGCGCCAGCAGCCAGGGGACAGGGACTAATGAAAAACTGTTTTTT	CASSQGTGTNEKLFF
15	TRBV7-9	TRBJ2-1	TRBD2	.	TGTGCCAGCAGAGCTGACGGGACTAGCCGGAATGAGCAGTTCTTC	CASRADGTSRNEQFF
14	TRBV15	TRBJ1-2	.	.	TGTGCCACCAGCAGGCTCGGGGGTGGCTATGGCTACACCTTC	CATSRLGGGYGYTF
13	TRBV7-2	TRBJ2-5	.	.	TGTGCCAGCACCATACCCCCCGGGGAGACCCAGTACTTC	CASTIPPGETQYF
13	TRBV5-1	TRBJ1-3	.	once	TGCGCCAGCAGTCTAGGGGCTGGAAACACCATATATTTT	CASSLGAGNTIYF
14	TRBV5-1	TRBJ1-6	.	once	TGCGCCAGCAGCCCCCTATTGCCAAGTTCACCCCTCCACTTT	CASSPLLPSSPLHF
13	TRBV7-8	TRBJ1-1	.	.	TGTGCCAGCAGCTTAGAGGGCAGGGCTGGAGCTTTCTTT	CASSLEGRAGAFF
15	TRBV19	TRBJ2-2	TRBD2	.	TGTGCCAGTAGCACCTCTCTAGCGGGAGGAGGGGAGCTGTTTTTT	CASSTSLAGGGELFF
15	TRBV7-7	TRBJ2-3	TRBD2	.	TGTGCTAGCAGCTCTAGCGGGGTGGGCACAGATACGCAGTATTTT	CASSSSGVGTDTQYF
16	TRBV24-1	TRBJ2-1	.	.	TGTGCCACCAGTGGTACCTACCACGAGGGCTACAATGAGCAGTTCTTC	CATSGTYHEGYNEQFF
17	TRBV3-1/TRBV3-2	TRBJ2-1	TRBD2	.	TGTGCCAGCAGCCAAGCCACTAGCGGGAGCTATTACAATGAGCAGTTCTTC	CASSQATSGSYYNEQFF
11	TRBV20-1	TRBJ2-7	.	.	TGCAGTGCTTCCCGGGGAGGCGAGCAGTACTTC	CSASRGGEQYF
14	TRBV19	TRBJ1-1	.	.	TGTGCCAGTACAATGGGACACTTGAACACTGAAGCTTTCTTT	CASTMGHLNTEAFF
14	TRBV6-5	TRBJ1-1	.	.	TGTGCCAGCAGCTCGGGGTGGGGGGGCACTGAAGCTTTCTTT	CASSSGWGGTEAFF
12	TRBV6-6	TRBJ1-1	TRBD1	.	TGTGCCAGCAGTATGGACAGGGTTTACGCTTTCTTT	CASSMDRVYAFF
13	TRBV29-1	TRBJ2-6	TRBD1	.	TGCAGCGTCGGTAGGGGGCCTCCAGGCGTCCTGACTTTC	CSVGRGPPGVLTF
15	TRBV19	TRBJ2-1	.	.	TGTGCCAGTACTACAACAGGGTTAGGGGGCAATGAGCAGTTCTTC	CASTTTGLGGNEQFF
14	TRBV6-4	TRBJ2-3	TRBD2	.	TGTGCCAGCTGTACGGGAGGGAGGACAGATACGCAGTATTTT	CASCTGGRTDTQYF
16	TRBV5-6	TRBJ1-4	.	once	TGTGCCAGCAGCGGGTTCGGGTCCCGTCTGGTTGAAAAACTGTTTTTT	CASSGFGSRLVEKLFF
13	TRBV10-2	TRBJ2-7	.	.	TGCGCCACCCAGACAGAACTCTCCTACGAGCAGTACTTC	CATQTELSYEQYF
12	TRBV30	TRBJ2-5	.	.	TGTGCCTGGAGTGTTGGAGAAGAGACCCAGTACTTC	CAWSVGEETQYF
15	TRBV9	TRBJ2-3	TRBD2	.	TGTGCCAGCAGCGACCTTAGCGGGAGAACAGATACGCAGTATTTT	CASSDLSGRTDTQYF
12	TRBV12-3/TRBV12-4	TRBJ1-5	.	.	TGTGCCAGCAGTAACCCCGGGAGGCCCCAGCATTTT	CASSNPGRPQHF